These 14 T cell receptor beta chains share one sample of origin, sequenced in a study of vaccination and CD4 T cells after COVID-19. The Oncomine TCR Beta short-read assay sequenced DNA from cultured CD4+ T cells. TCRdb fed the PCR reads into MiXCR, producing one record per CDR3 protein. The data show nearly 4,500 distinct CDR3 sequences, about 21% seen once. Treatment of the sample: roughly ten-day PBMC culture with coronavirus spike peptide pools or control peptides (ViraFEST assay). No antigens are known for them. The sample was CD4+ T cells from blood, cultured in vitro. The origin of the receptors is a human donor who had recovered from COVID-19.

This clonotype appeared a few times. This rearrangement joins TRBV27 to TRBJ1-2, with D unclear. V was trimmed by 2 bases and J by 2 bases, leaving 12 bases between them. Germline V gene data show CDR1 as MNHEY and CDR2 as SMNVEV (reference sequence). The CDR3 runs to 15 residues. In nucleotides, the CDR3 is TGTGCCAGCAGTTTAAAGGGCGGAGGGAACTATGGCTACACCTTC. This sequence encodes CASSLKGGGNYGYTF.

The chain carries TRBV10-3 and TRBJ2-3, with 7 nucleotides matching TRBD2. Germline lookup yields CDR1 ENHRY and CDR2 SYGVKD. The CDR3 is made up of 15 amino acids. The V segment lost 4 bases and the J segment 2 bases; nucleotides outside the gene matches: 6. The CDR3 is CAISASGTNTDTQYF. Here the CDR3 DNA reads TGTGCCATCAGTGCCTCCGGGACTAACACAGATACGCAGTATTTT.

This clonotype was counted a few times. This chain links TRBV19 with TRBJ2-7; no definite D call. The CDR3 has 13 residues. Germline V gives CDR1 LNHDA, CDR2 SQIVND (reference sequence). V lost 2 bases, J lost 4 bases, and 9 bases lay in between. The CDR3 DNA sequence: TGTGCCAGTAGTATACTATGGGGTTACGAGCAGTACTTC. Translation: CASSILWGYEQYF.

This clonotype was detected only a few times. The chain joins TRBV13 to TRBJ2-5, with TRBD2 as a possible D gene (7 bases). V lost 0 bases, J lost 4 bases, and 12 bases lay in between. Looked up from germline, CDR1 is PRHDT and CDR2 is FYEKMQ (reference sequence). The CDR3 has 15 residues. The CDR3 DNA sequence: TGTGCCAGCAGCTTAGGTGGACGGGGGGCAGAGACCCAGTACTTC. This codes for CASSLGGRGAETQYF.

This clonotype was counted a few times. V is TRBV6-1 and J is TRBJ1-5, with D unresolved. The germline gives CDR1 MNHNS, CDR2 SASEGT. The CDR3 is made up of 15 amino acids. V gave up 1 base and J gave up 2 bases, with 9 bases separating them. In DNA form, the CDR3 reads TGTGCCAGCAGTGAAGGGGCTCGCGGCAATCAGCCCCAGCATTTT. Amino acid sequence: CASSEGARGNQPQHF.

This clonotype was observed a handful of times. The chain couples TRBV2 to TRBJ2-7, with D possibly being TRBD2 (5 bases). This CDR3 is 15 amino acids long. Trimming took 3 bases from V and 1 from J, leaving 13 bases between them. Germline V gives CDR1 SNHLY, CDR2 FYNNEI. DNA of the CDR3: TGTGCCAGCAGTGATTTGCGGGCCCCGTCCTACGAGCAGTACTTC. It specifies CASSDLRAPSYEQYF.

This clonotype counts as medium-sized. This chain connects TRBV2 to TRBJ2-1; TRBD2 aligns across 7 bases. From germline, CDR1 is SNHLY and CDR2 FYNNEI. After removal of 3 bases from V and 6 bases from J, the junction contained 14 bases not matched to a gene. The CDR3 has 17 amino acids. CDR3 amino acids: CASSDLGGLGLINEQFF. CDR3 bases: TGTGCCAGCAGTGACTTAGGCGGACTAGGGCTGATCAATGAGCAGTTCTTC.

The DNA of the CDR3 is TGTGCCAGTAGTATCCCGGACCCCTCAGGGGTGAATGAAAAACTGTTTTTT. Protein: CASSIPDPSGVNEKLFF. The genes are TRBV19 and TRBJ1-4; a weak D match, TRBD1 (6 bases). The CDR3 covers 17 residues. Per germline, CDR1 LNHDA and CDR2 SQIVND (reference sequence). The ends were cut back, 3 bases at V and 5 bases at J, with 19 bases in the middle.

The rearrangement uses TRBV6-1 and TRBJ2-5; perhaps TRBD2 as D (6 bases). Germline V gene data show CDR1 as MNHNS and CDR2 as SASEGT. CDR3 size: 16 residues. V was clipped by 7 bases and J by 9 bases, with 27 bases between them. The CDR3 sequence: CASKSSRSGKGEAQYF. CDR3 in DNA: TGTGCCAGCAAGAGTTCTCGCAGCGGAAAAGGGGAGGCCCAGTACTTC.

The rearrangement links TRBV11-2 to TRBJ1-2; D is possibly TRBD1 (5 bases). From germline, CDR1 is SGHAT and CDR2 FQNNGV. The germline V and J ends were trimmed by 5 bases and 2 bases, with 12 bases remaining between them. This CDR3 is built from 14 residues. CDR3 amino acids: CASSLMGLNYGYTF. CDR3 in DNA: TGTGCCAGCAGCCTCATGGGACTGAACTATGGCTACACCTTC. Full variable domain (remainder filled in from reference TRBV11-2 and TRBJ1-2): EAGVAQSPRYKIIEKRQSVAFWCNPISGHATLYWYQQILGQGPKLLIQFQNNGVVDDSQLPKDRFSAERLKGVDSTLKIQPAKLEDSAVYLCASSLMGLNYGYTFGSGTRLTVV.

The chain couples TRBV2 to TRBJ1-3; D perhaps matches TRBD1 (5 bases). Trimming pared 6 bases from V and 7 bases from J, leaving 22 bases between. CDR1 and CDR2 (germline): SNHLY, FYNNEI. The CDR3 contains 16 residues. The CDR3 sequence is CASSLSTAYLRNTIYF. Here the CDR3 DNA reads TGTGCCAGCAGCCTTTCGACAGCTTACTTGAGGAACACCATATATTTT. Full variable domain (outside the CDR3, taken from reference TRBV2 and TRBJ1-3): EPEVTQTPSHQVTQMGQEVILRCVPISNHLYFYWYRQILGQKVEFLVSFYNNEISEKSEIFDDQFSVERPDGSNFTLKIRSTKLEDSAMYFCASSLSTAYLRNTIYFGEGSWLTVV.

The chain employs TRBV7-2 and TRBJ2-7; D remains ambiguous. Germline CDR1 is SGHTA and CDR2 is FQGNSA. The CDR3 runs to 11 residues. With 4 bases removed from V and 9 bases from J, the gap between germline ends came to 10 bases. CDR3 coding DNA: TGTGCCAGCAGCTCCGGATCCGGGCAGTACTTC. Translation: CASSSGSGQYF.

This clonotype was observed a handful of times. The rearrangement links TRBV6-1 to TRBJ2-5, with D possibly being TRBD1 or TRBD2 (5 bases each). The CDR3 contains 14 residues. Trimming removed 5 bases from V and 4 bases from J, with 14 bases in between. Germline CDR1 is MNHNS and CDR2 is SASEGT. The CDR3 DNA is TGTGCCAGCAGTCCTCGGGACGGATTAGAGACCCAGTACTTC. Amino acid sequence: CASSPRDGLETQYF.

V usage is TRBV2 and J usage is TRBJ1-1; D unclear. The CDR3 has 10 amino acids. Trimming took off 9 bases at V and 4 bases at J, with 6 bases between the two ends. Germline lookup yields CDR1 SNHLY and CDR2 FYNNEI. The CDR3 nucleotides read TGTGCCAGGGACCGCACTGAAGCTTTCTTT. Its translation is CARDRTEAFF.